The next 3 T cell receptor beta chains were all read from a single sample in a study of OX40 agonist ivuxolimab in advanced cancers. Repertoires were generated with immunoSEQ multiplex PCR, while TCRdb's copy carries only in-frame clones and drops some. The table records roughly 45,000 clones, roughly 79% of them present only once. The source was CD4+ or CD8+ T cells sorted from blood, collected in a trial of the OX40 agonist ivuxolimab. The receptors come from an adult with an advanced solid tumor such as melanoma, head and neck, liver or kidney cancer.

The CDR3 DNA reads as TGTGCCAGCTCACCACCCTGGACGGAACACTACGAGCAGTACTTC. It codes for CASSPPWTEHYEQYF. The rearrangement links TRBV18 to TRBJ2-7, with D hard to call. The V gene lost 0 bases and the J gene lost 3 bases, with 12 bases spanning the gap. The CDR3 loop spans 15 amino acids. In germline, CDR1 is KGHSH, CDR2 LQKENI.

CDR3 bases: TGCGCCAGCAGCTTGGCAATCCCGGGACAGGGTATTGGGAATGAGCAGTTCTTC. Translating it yields CASSLAIPGQGIGNEQFF. V and J are TRBV5-1 and TRBJ2-1; TRBD1 agrees at 9 bases. Trimming took 0 bases from V and 7 from J; bases not matched to a gene: 14. Germline V gene data show CDR1 as SGHRS and CDR2 as YFSETQ. The CDR3 runs 18 residues.

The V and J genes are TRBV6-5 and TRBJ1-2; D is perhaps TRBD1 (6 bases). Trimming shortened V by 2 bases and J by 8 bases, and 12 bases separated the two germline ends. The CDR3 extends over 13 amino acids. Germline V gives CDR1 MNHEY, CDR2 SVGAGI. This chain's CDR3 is CASSYTGAEGYTF. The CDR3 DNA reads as TGTGCCAGCAGTTACACGGGGGCGGAGGGCTACACCTTC.